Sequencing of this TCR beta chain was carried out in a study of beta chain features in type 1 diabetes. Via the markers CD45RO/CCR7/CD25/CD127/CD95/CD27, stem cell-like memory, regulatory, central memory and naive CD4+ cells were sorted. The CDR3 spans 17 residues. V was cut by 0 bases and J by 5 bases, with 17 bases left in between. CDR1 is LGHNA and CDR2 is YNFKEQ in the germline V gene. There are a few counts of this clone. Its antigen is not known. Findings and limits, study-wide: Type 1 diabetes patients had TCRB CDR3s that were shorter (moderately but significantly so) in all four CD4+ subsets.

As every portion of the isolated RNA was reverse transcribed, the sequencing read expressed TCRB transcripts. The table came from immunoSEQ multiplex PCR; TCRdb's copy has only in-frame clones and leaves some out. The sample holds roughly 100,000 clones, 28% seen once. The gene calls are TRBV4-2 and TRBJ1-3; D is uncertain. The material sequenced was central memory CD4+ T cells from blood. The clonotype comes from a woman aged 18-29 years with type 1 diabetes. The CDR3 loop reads CASSQDKGEKERNTIYF. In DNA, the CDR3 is TGTGCCAGCAGCCAAGATAAGGGAGAGAAGGAGAGAAACACCATATATTTT.